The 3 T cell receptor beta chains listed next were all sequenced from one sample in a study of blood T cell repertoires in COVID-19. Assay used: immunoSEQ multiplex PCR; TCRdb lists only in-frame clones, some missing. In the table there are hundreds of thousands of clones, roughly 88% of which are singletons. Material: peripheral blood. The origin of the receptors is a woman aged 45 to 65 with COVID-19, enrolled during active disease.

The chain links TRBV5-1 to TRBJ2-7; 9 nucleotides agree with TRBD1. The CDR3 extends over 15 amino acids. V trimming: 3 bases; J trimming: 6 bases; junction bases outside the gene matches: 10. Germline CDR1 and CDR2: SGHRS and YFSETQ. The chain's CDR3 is CASSSAGTGRSEQYF. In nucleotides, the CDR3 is TGCGCCAGCAGCTCGGCGGGGACAGGGAGATCCGAGCAGTACTTC.

In DNA, the CDR3 is TGTGCCAGCAGTCGGACCGGGACAGGGGTTCCTAACTATGGCTACACCTTC. It is translated as CASSRTGTGVPNYGYTF. The rearrangement uses TRBV7-8 and TRBJ1-2; 10 bases map to TRBD1. There are 17 residues in the CDR3. V gave up 6 bases and J gave up 0 bases; unmatched junction bases: 10. Germline V gene sequence: CDR1 SGHVS, CDR2 FQNEAQ. The full variable domain, rest sourced from reference TRBV7-8 and TRBJ1-2, is GAGVSQSPRYKVAKRGQDVALRCDPISGHVSLFWYQQALGQGPEFLTYFQNEAQLDKSGLPSDRFFAERPEGSVSTLKIQRTQQEDSAVYLCASSRTGTGVPNYGYTFGSGTRLTVV.

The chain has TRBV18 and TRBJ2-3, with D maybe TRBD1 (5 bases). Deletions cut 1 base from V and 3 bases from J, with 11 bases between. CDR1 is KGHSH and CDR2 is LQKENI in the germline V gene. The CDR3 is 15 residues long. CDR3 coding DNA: TGTGCCAGCTCACCACTTCAGGGTGGAACAGATACGCAGTATTTT. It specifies CASSPLQGGTDTQYF.